The present entry profiles one TCR beta chain with its context. Its specificity is not known. This sample was included in a study of cytomegalovirus exposure and HLA in healthy donors. The study ran its PCR with 60 Vbeta and 13 Jbeta primers. Clones were sequenced by immunoSEQ multiplex PCR, and TCRdb holds only the in-frame ones, with some missing. The sample shows about 140,000 clones, more than 60% of them seen only once. Study-wide points: Of the V segments, some could not be distinguished, including TRBV6-2 and TRBV6-3, and were excluded.

Losses at the gene ends were 2 bases for V and 4 bases for J; bases not matched to a gene: 7. The CDR3 has 16 residues. Per the germline V gene, CDR1 is MNHNY and CDR2 is SVGAGI (reference sequence). This chain links TRBV6-6 with TRBJ2-1; 8 positions match TRBD2. This TCR was sampled from a man younger than 40 in good health and CMV-seropositive. Sequenced: PBMCs. The CDR3 sequence: CASSYLGREGYNEQFF. The CDR3 DNA reads TGTGCCAGCAGTTACCTCGGGAGGGAAGGTTACAATGAGCAGTTCTTC.